A selection of T cell receptor beta chains follows, all from one sample in a study of T cells expressing NK-cell markers. TCRdb re-called the 5' RACE reads, yielding one record per CDR3 amino acid sequence without DNA. In total, the table holds some 390,000 distinct CDR3 sequences. The sequenced material came from blood T cells: a sorted CD56 or NKG2C T cell subset, CD4+ or CD8+ T cells, or bulk PBMC T cells (not recorded which). These receptor sequences come from a woman aged 45 to 65 in good health. Each CDR3 is given with its conserved first and last residue.

V	J	CDR3
TRBV12-3/TRBV12-4	TRBJ1-3	CASTQVSGNTIYF
TRBV10-3	TRBJ1-1	CAISAAGGNTEAFF
TRBV12-3/TRBV12-4	TRBJ2-3	CASRKTSGKADTQYF
TRBV15	TRBJ1-2	CATSREFSGYTF
TRBV30	TRBJ2-6	CAWLLGTAVSGANVLTF
TRBV5-6	TRBJ2-3	CASSLSQTTDTQYF
TRBV20-1	TRBJ2-5	CSASETGLQETQYF
TRBV3-1	TRBJ2-1	CASSLDRGEQFF
TRBV10-1	TRBJ2-7	CASSDSRGGLAMYEQYF
TRBV5-1	TRBJ2-2	CASSLLPNTGELFF
TRBV10-3	TRBJ2-5	CASGQGIKETQYF
TRBV7-3	TRBJ2-3	CASSTQSGVEQYF
TRBV3-1	TRBJ2-7	CASSRTTYEQYF
TRBV14	TRBJ2-1	CASSQRLADNEQFF
TRBV4-1	TRBJ2-3	CASSQARVVDTQYF
TRBV9	TRBJ2-5	CASSVAWDRGAVGLQETQYF
TRBV12-3/TRBV12-4	TRBJ2-2	CASSFRDVYGELFF
TRBV7-8	TRBJ2-1	CASSLALALGNEQFF
TRBV24-1	TRBJ1-2	CATSEWEKYGYTF
TRBV10-3	TRBJ2-1	CAILAGGPSNEQFF
TRBV9	TRBJ2-5	CASSLGGGSMETQYF
TRBV7-9	TRBJ2-5	CATDPTVFQETQYF
TRBV5-1	TRBJ2-2	CASSRLGELFF
TRBV18	TRBJ2-2	CASSPSAVTGELFF
TRBV13	TRBJ2-1	CASNVGGPYNEQFF
TRBV9	TRBJ2-1	CASTGTSGDGLYNEQFF
TRBV29-1	TRBJ2-2	CSVRGSGTGELFF
TRBV27	TRBJ1-1	CASTSRTNTEAFF